Each of the 15 T cell receptor beta chains below was sequenced from the same sample in a study of T-cell reconstitution after alpha-beta-depleted transplantation in children. For TCRbeta, the library was prepared with unique molecular identifiers. TCRdb re-derived calls from the PCR reads in MiXCR, one entry per CDR3 protein. The sample includes more than 550,000 distinct CDR3 sequences, about 10% of them seen just once. The starting material was PBMCs from the stem cell graft donor, obtained from the stem cell graft. The receptors originated from a human donor who donated a stem cell graft to a child with acute myeloid leukemia.

This clonotype was recorded at least ten times. This chain connects TRBV2 to TRBJ1-5; 10 nucleotides agree with TRBD1. The CDR3 length is 15 residues. The germline V gene has CDR1 SNHLY and CDR2 FYNNEI. V was pared by 6 bases and J by 1 base, with 3 bases of the junction left unmatched. The CDR3 DNA is TGTGCCAGCAGAAGACAGGGGGCCAGCAATCAGCCCCAGCATTTT. It translates to CASRRQGASNQPQHF.

In its sample, this clonotype was seen a few times. The chain uses TRBV29-1 and TRBJ2-1; 8 bases fit TRBD2. The CDR3 has 18 amino acids. J was trimmed by 0 bases and V by 2 bases; bases with no gene match: 12. In germline, CDR1 is SQVTM, CDR2 ANQGSEA. DNA of the CDR3: TGCAGCGTTGAACCTAGCGGGTCCGGCTATAGCTCCTACAATGAGCAGTTCTTC. Its translation: CSVEPSGSGYSSYNEQFF.

This clonotype has more than one count but fewer than ten. The chain combines TRBV9 with TRBJ2-7; maybe TRBD2 (6 bases). The CDR3 totals 15 residues. Germline CDR1 reads SGDLS; CDR2 reads YYNGEE. Trimming cost V 5 bases and J 7 bases, with 22 bases left between them. The CDR3 here is CASSPAGTSHREQYF. The CDR3 DNA is TGTGCCAGCAGTCCAGCCGGGACTTCGCATCGTGAGCAGTACTTC.

This clonotype was counted at least ten times. V usage is TRBV5-1 and J usage is TRBJ2-6; TRBD2 matches 16 bases. Germline V gene lookup returns CDR1 SGHRS and CDR2 YFSETQ. With V trimmed by 4 bases and J by 1 base, 5 bases remained unmatched. This CDR3 region has 19 residues. The CDR3 here is CASSEGLAGGPSGANVLTF. The CDR3 nucleotides are TGCGCCAGCAGCGAGGGACTAGCGGGAGGGCCTTCTGGGGCCAACGTCCTGACTTTC.

This clonotype was found a few times. The gene calls are TRBV25-1 and TRBJ2-3; D not resolved. The CDR3 contains 13 residues. The ends were cut back, 6 bases at V and 5 bases at J, with 12 bases in the middle. Germline loops: CDR1 MGHDK, CDR2 SYGVNS. CDR3 amino acids: CASRGPIGDTQYF. Written as DNA, the CDR3 is TGTGCCAGCAGGGGCCCTATAGGAGATACGCAGTATTTT.

This chain connects TRBV12-3 or TRBV12-4 to TRBJ1-1; D ambiguous. This CDR3 spans 11 amino acids. V lost 6 bases and J 5 bases, leaving 7 bases between the germline ends. The CDR3, as DNA: TGTGCCAGCAGGGGTGAGACTGAAGCTTTCTTT. Protein product: CASRGETEAFF.

A few counts support this clonotype. This chain uses TRBV7-2 with TRBJ2-7, with D uncertain. This CDR3 spans 15 amino acids. The germline gives CDR1 SGHTA, CDR2 FQGNSA. V lost 0 bases to trimming and J lost 3 bases, with 12 bases between them. The CDR3 DNA sequence: TGTGCCAGCAGCTTAGCGCCTCTAACTCTCTACGAGCAGTACTTC. Its translation: CASSLAPLTLYEQYF.

This clonotype was detected ten times or more. The chain employs TRBV6-5 and TRBJ2-7; the D gene is possibly TRBD1 (6 bases). V gave up 6 bases and J gave up 3 bases, with 12 bases separating them. Germline values: CDR1 MNHEY, CDR2 SVGAGI. The CDR3 has 13 residues. The CDR3, as DNA: TGTGCCAGCAGGTCCTCCAGGGGCTACGAGCAGTACTTC. The encoded protein is CASRSSRGYEQYF.

This clonotype occurred many times. The V and J genes are TRBV4-2 and TRBJ2-7; 13 positions agree with TRBD2. Per the germline V gene, CDR1 is LGHNA and CDR2 is YNFKEQ. V shed 4 bases and J 5 bases; nucleotides not matched to a gene: 11. The CDR3 contains 17 residues. The CDR3 coding sequence is TGTGCCAGCAGCCTTACGAGGACTAGCGGGAGTACCGACGAGCAGTACTTC. The encoded protein is CASSLTRTSGSTDEQYF.

In this sample, this clonotype turned up a few times. The chain combines TRBV29-1 with TRBJ2-3, with 8 bases identical to TRBD2. The CDR3 is made up of 20 amino acids. CDR1 and CDR2 (germline): SQVTM, ANQGSEA. Germline trimming cut 2 bases from V and 4 bases from J; bases unmatched to any gene: 23. The CDR3 region is CSVERGARSGRFGGADTQYF. Here the CDR3 DNA reads TGCAGCGTTGAAAGGGGGGCGAGGAGCGGGAGATTCGGGGGTGCAGATACGCAGTATTTT.

V gene TRBV9 combines with J gene TRBJ2-2; unclear D gene. Germline V gene sequence: CDR1 SGDLS, CDR2 YYNGEE. The CDR3 extends over 15 amino acids. V was cut by 2 bases and J by 4 bases, with 12 bases left in between. The CDR3 sequence: CASSVSPEFTGELFF. CDR3 sequence (DNA): TGTGCCAGCAGCGTCTCCCCGGAGTTCACCGGGGAGCTGTTTTTT.

This clonotype was observed a few times. This sequence joins TRBV7-2 and TRBJ1-6; no clear D. CDR1 and CDR2 (germline): SGHTA, FQGNSA. The germline V and J ends were trimmed by 7 bases and 4 bases, with 11 bases remaining between them. This CDR3 is 14 amino acids long. DNA for the CDR3: TGTGCCAGCACCATACAGCCATATAATTCACCCCTCCACTTT. As protein: CASTIQPYNSPLHF.

The chain carries TRBV6-1 and TRBJ2-1, with D maybe TRBD2 (5 bases). CDR1 is MNHNS, CDR2 SASEGT, per germline. CDR3 length: 15 amino acids. Trimming removed 4 bases from V and 6 bases from J, with 16 bases in between. The CDR3 DNA follows: TGTGCCAGCAGTGCTTTACGCCCCGAGGGCAATGAGCAGTTCTTC. Translating it yields CASSALRPEGNEQFF.

This chain joins TRBV7-2 and TRBJ1-5; 10 bases line up with TRBD1. Trimming cost V 4 bases and J 7 bases; bases outside gene matches: 13. The CDR3 runs to 17 residues. Germline assignment: CDR1 SGHTA and CDR2 FQGNSA. The DNA of the CDR3 is TGTGCCAGCAGCTCCAGGACAGGGGGAGGTGTTAGACAGCCCCAGCATTTT. Protein sequence: CASSSRTGGGVRQPQHF.

J is TRBJ2-1 and V is TRBV11-2, with D possibly TRBD2 on 6 matching bases. The CDR3 is 14 amino acids. Germline loops: CDR1 SGHAT, CDR2 FQNNGV. The ends were cut back, 10 bases at V and 0 bases at J, with 13 bases in the middle. As DNA, the CDR3 is TGTGCCATTAATAGCGGCAGCTCCTACAATGAGCAGTTCTTC. Protein product: CAINSGSSYNEQFF.